This T cell receptor beta chain was identified during a study of blood T cell repertoires in COVID-19. Method: immunoSEQ multiplex PCR; TCRdb's copy keeps in-frame clones and lacks some. The table lists 50,000 to 85,000 clones, approximately 86% of them singletons. The ends were cut back, 3 bases at V and 3 bases at J, with 6 bases in the middle. The CDR3 runs 13 residues. The TCR was taken from a man aged 55 to 70 with acute or convalescent COVID-19. The sample taken for sequencing was peripheral blood. This rearrangement joins TRBV12-3 or TRBV12-4 to TRBJ1-5, with D perhaps matching TRBD1 (5 bases). In DNA form, the CDR3 reads TGTGCCAGCAGTTTGACAGCCAATCAGCCCCAGCATTTT. It codes for CASSLTANQPQHF.